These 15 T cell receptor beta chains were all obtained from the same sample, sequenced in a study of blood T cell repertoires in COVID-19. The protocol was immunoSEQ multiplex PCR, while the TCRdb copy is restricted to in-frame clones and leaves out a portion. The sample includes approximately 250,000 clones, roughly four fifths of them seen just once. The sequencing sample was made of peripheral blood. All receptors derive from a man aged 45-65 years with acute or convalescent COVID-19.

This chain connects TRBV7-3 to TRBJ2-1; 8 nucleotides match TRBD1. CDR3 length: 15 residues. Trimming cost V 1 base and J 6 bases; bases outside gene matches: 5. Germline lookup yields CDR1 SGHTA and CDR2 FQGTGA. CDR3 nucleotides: TGTGCCAGCAGCTTAAGTAGGACAGGGAGCAATGAGCAGTTCTTC. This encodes CASSLSRTGSNEQFF.

The CDR3 coding sequence is TGTGCCAGCTCACCCAGACAACCTGCAACTAATGAAAAACTGTTTTTT. This gives the protein CASSPRQPATNEKLFF. This chain connects TRBV18 to TRBJ1-4; D call uncertain. The V gene lost 3 bases and the J gene lost 0 bases, with 11 bases spanning the gap. This CDR3 spans 16 amino acids. The germline V gene has CDR1 KGHSH and CDR2 LQKENI.

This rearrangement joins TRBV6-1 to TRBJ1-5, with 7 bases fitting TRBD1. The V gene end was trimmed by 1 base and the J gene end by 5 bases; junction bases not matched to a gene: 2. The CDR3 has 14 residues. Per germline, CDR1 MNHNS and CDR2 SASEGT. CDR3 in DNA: TGTGCCAGCAGTGAAGGACAGGGCTATCAGCCCCAGCATTTT. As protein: CASSEGQGYQPQHF.

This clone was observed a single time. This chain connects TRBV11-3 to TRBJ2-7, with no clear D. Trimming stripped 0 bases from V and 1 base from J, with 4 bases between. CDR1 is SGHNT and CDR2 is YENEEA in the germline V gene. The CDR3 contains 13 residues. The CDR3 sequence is CASSLDGSYEQYF. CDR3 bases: TGTGCCAGCAGCTTAGACGGGTCCTACGAGCAGTACTTC.

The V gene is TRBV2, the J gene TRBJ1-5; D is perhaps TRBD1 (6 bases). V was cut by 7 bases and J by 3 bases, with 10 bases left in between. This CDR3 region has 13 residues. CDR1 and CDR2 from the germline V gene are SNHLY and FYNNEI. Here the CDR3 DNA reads TGTGCCAGCAAGGACAGATCCAATCAGCCCCAGCATTTT. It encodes CASKDRSNQPQHF.

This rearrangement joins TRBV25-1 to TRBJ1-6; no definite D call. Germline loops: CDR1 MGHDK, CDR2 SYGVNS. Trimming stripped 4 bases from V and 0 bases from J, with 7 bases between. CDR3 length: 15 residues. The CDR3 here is CASSASSSYNSPLHF. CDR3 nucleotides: TGTGCCAGCAGTGCTTCGAGCTCCTATAATTCACCCCTCCACTTT. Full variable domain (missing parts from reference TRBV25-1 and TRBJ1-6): EADIYQTPRYLVIGTGKKITLECSQTMGHDKMYWYQQDPGMELHLIHYSYGVNSTEKGDLSSESTVSRIRTEHFPLTLESARPSHTSQYLCASSASSSYNSPLHFGNGTRLTVT.

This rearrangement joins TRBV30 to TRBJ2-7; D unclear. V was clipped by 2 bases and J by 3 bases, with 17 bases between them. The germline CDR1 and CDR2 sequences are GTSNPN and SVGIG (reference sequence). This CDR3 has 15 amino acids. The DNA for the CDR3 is TGTGCCTGGAGTCCTATTGAGAGGAGAAACTACGAGCAGTACTTC. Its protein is CAWSPIERRNYEQYF.

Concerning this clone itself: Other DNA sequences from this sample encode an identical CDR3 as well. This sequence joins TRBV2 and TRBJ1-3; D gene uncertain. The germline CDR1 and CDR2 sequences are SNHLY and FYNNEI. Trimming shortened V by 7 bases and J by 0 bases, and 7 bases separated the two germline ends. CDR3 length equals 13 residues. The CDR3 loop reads CASIRDSGNTIYF. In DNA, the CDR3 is TGTGCCAGCATCCGGGACTCTGGAAACACCATATATTTT.

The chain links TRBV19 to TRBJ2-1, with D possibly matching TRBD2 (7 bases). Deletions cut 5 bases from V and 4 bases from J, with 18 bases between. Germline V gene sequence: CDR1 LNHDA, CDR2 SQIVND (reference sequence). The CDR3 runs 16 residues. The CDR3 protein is CASSPYEGGGYNEQFF. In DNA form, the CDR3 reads TGTGCCAGTAGTCCGTACGAGGGAGGGGGATACAATGAGCAGTTCTTC.

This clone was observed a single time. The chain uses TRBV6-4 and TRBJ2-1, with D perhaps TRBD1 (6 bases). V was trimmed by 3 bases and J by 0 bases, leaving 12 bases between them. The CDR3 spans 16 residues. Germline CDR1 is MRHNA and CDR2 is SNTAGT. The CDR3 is CASSEGGQYSYNEQFF. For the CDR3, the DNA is TGTGCCAGCAGTGAGGGTGGACAGTACTCCTACAATGAGCAGTTCTTC.

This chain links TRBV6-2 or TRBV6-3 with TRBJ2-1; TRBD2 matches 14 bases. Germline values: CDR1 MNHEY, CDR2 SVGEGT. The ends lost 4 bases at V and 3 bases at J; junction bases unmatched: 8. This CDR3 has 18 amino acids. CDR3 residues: CASSFRTSGRSYYNEQFF. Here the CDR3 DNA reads TGTGCCAGCAGTTTCAGGACTAGCGGGAGGAGCTACTACAATGAGCAGTTCTTC.

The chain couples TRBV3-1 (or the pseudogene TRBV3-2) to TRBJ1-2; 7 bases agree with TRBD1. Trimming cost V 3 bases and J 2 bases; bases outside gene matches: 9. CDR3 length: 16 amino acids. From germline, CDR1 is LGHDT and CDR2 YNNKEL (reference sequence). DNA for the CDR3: TGTGCCAGCAGCCACGCCATCAGGGGGTCCAACTATGGCTACACCTTC. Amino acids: CASSHAIRGSNYGYTF.

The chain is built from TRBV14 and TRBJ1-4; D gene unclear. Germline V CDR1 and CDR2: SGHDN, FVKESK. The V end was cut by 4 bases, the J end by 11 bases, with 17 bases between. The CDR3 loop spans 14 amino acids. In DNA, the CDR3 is TGTGCCAGCAGCCCTAGCCTATCGGATGGGAAACTGTTTTTT. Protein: CASSPSLSDGKLFF. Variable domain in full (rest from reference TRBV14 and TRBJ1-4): EAGVTQFPSHSVIEKGQTVTLRCDPISGHDNLYWYRRVMGKEIKFLLHFVKESKQDESGMPNNRFLAERTGGTYSTLKVQPAELEDSGVYFCASSPSLSDGKLFFGSGTQLSVL.

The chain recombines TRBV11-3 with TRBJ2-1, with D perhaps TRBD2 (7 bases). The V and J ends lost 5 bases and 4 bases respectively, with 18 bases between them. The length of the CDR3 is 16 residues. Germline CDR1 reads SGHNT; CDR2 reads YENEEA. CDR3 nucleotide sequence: TGTGCCAGCAGCCCTGGGGGAGGGGGTGGTTACAATGAGCAGTTCTTC. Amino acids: CASSPGGGGGYNEQFF.

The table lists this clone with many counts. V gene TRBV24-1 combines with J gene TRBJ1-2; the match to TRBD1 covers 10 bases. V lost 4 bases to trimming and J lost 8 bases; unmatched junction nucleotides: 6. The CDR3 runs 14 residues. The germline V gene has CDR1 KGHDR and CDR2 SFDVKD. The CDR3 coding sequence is TGTGCCACCAGTGACGGACAGGGGGAGGTGGGCTACACCTTC. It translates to CATSDGQGEVGYTF.